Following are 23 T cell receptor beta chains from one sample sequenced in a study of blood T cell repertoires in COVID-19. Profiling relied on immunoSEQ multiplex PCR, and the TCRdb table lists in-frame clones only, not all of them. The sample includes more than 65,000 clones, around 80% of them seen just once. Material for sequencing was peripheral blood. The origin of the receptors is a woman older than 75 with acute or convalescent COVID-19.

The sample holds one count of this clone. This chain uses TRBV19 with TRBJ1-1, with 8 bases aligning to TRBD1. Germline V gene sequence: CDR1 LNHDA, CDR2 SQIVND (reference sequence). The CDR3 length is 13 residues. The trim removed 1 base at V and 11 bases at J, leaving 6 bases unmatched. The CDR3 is CASSIGTGSSAFF. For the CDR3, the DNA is TGTGCCAGTAGTATAGGGACAGGGAGTTCGGCTTTCTTT.

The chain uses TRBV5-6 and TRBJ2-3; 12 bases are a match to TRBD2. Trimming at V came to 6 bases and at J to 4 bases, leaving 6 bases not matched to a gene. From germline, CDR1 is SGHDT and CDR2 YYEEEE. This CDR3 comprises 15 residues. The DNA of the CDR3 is TGTGCCAGCACCCCTAGCGGGAGGGCCCCAGATACGCAGTATTTT. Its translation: CASTPSGRAPDTQYF.

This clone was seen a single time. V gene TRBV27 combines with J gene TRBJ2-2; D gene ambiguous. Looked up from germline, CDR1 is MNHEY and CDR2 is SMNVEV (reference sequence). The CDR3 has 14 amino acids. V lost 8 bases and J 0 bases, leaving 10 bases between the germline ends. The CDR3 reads CASGQAANTGELFF. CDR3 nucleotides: TGTGCCAGCGGTCAGGCAGCGAACACCGGGGAGCTGTTTTTT.

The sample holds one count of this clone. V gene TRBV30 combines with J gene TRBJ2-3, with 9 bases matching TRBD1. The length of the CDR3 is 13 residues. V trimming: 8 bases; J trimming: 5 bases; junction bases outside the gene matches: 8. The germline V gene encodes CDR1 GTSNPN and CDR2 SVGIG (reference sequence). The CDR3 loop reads CARGQGIGDTQYF. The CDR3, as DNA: TGTGCCAGAGGACAGGGGATAGGAGATACGCAGTATTTT.

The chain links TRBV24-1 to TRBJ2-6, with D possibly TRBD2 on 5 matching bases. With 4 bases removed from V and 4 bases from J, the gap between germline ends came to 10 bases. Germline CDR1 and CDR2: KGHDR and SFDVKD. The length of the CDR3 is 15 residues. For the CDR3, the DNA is TGTGCCACCAGTGACCCGCGGGCCGGGGCCAACGTCCTGACTTTC. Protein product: CATSDPRAGANVLTF.

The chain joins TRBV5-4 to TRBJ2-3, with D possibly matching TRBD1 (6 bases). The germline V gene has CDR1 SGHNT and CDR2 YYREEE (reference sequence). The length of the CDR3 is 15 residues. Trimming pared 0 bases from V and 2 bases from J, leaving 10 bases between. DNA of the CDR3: TGTGCCAGCAGCTTGGGACAGGCGACCACAGATACGCAGTATTTT. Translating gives CASSLGQATTDTQYF. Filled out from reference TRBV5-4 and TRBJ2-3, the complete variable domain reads ETGVTQSPTHLIKTRGQQVTLRCSSQSGHNTVSWYQQALGQGPQFIFQYYREEENGRGNFPPRFSGLQFPNYSSELNVNALELDDSALYLCASSLGQATTDTQYFGPGTRLTVL.

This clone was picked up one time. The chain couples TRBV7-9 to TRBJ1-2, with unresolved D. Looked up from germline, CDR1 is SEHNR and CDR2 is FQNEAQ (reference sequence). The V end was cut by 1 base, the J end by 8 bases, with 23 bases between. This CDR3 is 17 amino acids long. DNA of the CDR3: TGTGCCAGCAGCTTAGAAGGGAGATGGGTGCTCCGAGGGGGCTACACCTTC. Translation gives CASSLEGRWVLRGGYTF.

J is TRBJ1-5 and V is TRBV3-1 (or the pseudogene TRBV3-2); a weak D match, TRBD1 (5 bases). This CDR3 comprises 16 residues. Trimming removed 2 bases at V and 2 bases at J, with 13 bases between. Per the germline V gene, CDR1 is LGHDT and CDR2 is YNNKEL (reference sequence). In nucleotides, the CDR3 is TGTGCCAGCAGCCAATCCGGGGACTCGGGCAATCAGCCCCAGCATTTT. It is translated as CASSQSGDSGNQPQHF.

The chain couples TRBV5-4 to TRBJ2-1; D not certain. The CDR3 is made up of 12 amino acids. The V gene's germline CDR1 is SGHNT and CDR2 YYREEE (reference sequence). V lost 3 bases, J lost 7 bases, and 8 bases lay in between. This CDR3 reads CASSSEVNEQFF. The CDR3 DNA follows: TGTGCCAGCAGCTCCGAGGTAAATGAGCAGTTCTTC. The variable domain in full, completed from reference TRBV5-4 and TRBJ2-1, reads ETGVTQSPTHLIKTRGQQVTLRCSSQSGHNTVSWYQQALGQGPQFIFQYYREEENGRGNFPPRFSGLQFPNYSSELNVNALELDDSALYLCASSSEVNEQFFGPGTRLTVL.

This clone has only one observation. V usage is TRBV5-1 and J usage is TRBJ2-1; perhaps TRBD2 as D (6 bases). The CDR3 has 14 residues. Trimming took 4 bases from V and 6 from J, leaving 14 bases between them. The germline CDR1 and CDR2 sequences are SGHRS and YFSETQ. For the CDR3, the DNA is TGCGCCAGCAGCCCTAGACTAGTCAGCAATGAGCAGTTCTTC. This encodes CASSPRLVSNEQFF.

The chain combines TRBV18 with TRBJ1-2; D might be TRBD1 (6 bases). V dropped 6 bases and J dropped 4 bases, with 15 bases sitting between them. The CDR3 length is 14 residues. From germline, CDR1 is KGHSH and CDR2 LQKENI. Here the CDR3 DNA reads TGTGCCAGCTCGAGGACAGTTGACGGCTATGGCTACACCTTC. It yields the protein CASSRTVDGYGYTF.

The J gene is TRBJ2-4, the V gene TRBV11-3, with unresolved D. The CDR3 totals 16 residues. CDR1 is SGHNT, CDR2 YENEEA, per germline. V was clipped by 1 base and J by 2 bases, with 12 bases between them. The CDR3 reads CASSLALYTTKNIQYF. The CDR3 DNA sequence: TGTGCCAGCAGCTTAGCCCTCTACACTACCAAAAACATTCAGTACTTC.

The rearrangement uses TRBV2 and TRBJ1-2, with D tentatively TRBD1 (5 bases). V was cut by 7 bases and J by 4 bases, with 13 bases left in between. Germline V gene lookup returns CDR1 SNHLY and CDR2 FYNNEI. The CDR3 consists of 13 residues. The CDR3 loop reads CASINGGIYGYTF. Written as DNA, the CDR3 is TGTGCCAGCATTAACGGGGGTATCTATGGCTACACCTTC.

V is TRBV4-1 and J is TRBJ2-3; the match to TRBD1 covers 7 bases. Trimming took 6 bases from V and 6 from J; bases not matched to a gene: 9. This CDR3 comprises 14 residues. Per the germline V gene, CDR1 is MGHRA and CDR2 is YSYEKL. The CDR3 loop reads CASSHTGTADTQYF. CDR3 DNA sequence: TGCGCCAGCAGTCACACCGGGACAGCGGATACGCAGTATTTT.

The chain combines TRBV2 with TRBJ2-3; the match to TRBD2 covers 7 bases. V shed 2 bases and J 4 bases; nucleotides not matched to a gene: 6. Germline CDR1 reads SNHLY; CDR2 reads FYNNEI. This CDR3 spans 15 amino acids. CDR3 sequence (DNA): TGTGCCAGCAGTGAAACTAGCGCCTGGGCAGATACGCAGTATTTT. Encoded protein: CASSETSAWADTQYF.

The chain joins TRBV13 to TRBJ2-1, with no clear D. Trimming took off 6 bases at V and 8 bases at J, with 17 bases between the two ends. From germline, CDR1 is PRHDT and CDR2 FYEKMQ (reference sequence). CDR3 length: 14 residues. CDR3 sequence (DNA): TGTGCCAGCAGTTCAGGCCCCCCTCGTGATGAGCAGTTCTTC. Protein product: CASSSGPPRDEQFF.

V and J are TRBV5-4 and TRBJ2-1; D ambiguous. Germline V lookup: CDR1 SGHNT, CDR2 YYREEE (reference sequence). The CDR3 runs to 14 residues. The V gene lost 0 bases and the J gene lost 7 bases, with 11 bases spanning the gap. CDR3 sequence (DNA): TGTGCCAGCAGCTTGGAGATAGCTGTGAATGAGCAGTTCTTC. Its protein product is CASSLEIAVNEQFF.

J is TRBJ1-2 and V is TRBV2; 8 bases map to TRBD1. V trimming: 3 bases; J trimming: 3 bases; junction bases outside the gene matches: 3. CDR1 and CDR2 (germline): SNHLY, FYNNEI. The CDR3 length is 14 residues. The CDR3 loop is CASSEAGGYYGYTF. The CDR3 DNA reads TGTGCCAGCAGTGAGGCAGGGGGCTACTATGGCTACACCTTC. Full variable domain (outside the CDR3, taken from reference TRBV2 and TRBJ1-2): EPEVTQTPSHQVTQMGQEVILRCVPISNHLYFYWYRQILGQKVEFLVSFYNNEISEKSEIFDDQFSVERPDGSNFTLKIRSTKLEDSAMYFCASSEAGGYYGYTFGSGTRLTVV.

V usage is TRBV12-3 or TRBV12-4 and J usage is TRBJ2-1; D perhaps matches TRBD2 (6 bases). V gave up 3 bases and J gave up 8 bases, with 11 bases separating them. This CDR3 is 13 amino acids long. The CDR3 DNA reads TGTGCCAGCAGTTTTCTACTAGCCCATGAGCAGTTCTTC. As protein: CASSFLLAHEQFF.

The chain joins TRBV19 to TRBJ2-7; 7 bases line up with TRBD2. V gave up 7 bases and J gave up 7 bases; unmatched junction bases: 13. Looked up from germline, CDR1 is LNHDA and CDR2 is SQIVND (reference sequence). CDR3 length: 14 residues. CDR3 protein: CASNGQAGAREQYF. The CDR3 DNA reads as TGTGCCAGTAACGGCCAGGCGGGAGCAAGAGAGCAGTACTTC.

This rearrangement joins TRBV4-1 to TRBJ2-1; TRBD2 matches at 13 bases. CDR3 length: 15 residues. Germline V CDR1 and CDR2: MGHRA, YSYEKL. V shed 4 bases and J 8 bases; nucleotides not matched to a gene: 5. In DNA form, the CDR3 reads TGCGCCAGCAGCCCGGGACTAGCGGGACGGGATGAGCAGTTCTTC. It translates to CASSPGLAGRDEQFF.

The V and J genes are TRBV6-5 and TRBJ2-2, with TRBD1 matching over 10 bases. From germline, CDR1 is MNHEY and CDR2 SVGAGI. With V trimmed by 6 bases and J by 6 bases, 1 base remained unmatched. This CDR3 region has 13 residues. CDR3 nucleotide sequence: TGTGCCAGCAGAGGACAGGGGGCCGGGGAGCTGTTTTTT. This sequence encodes CASRGQGAGELFF.

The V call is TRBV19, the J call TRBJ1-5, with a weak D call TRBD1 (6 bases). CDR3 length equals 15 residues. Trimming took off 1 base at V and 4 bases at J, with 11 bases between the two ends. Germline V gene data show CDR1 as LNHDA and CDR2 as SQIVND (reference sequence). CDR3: CASSIVPTGNQPQHF. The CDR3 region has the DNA TGTGCCAGTAGTATAGTACCTACAGGGAATCAGCCCCAGCATTTT.